The 4 T cell receptor beta chains below all came from one sample that was sequenced in a study of T cells in localized non-small cell lung cancer. TCRdb keeps only in-frame clones here, not all; method: immunoSEQ multiplex PCR. Here the sample spans around 35,000 clones, roughly 75% being singletons. The material sequenced was peripheral blood, taken before any cancer treatment. The receptor source for this set is a male donor older than 55 with stage III squamous cell lung carcinoma.

The J gene is TRBJ1-6, the V gene TRBV7-2, with no clear D. CDR1 SGHTA and CDR2 FQGNSA come from the germline V gene. This CDR3 region has 15 residues. V dropped 5 bases and J dropped 9 bases, with 17 bases sitting between them. The CDR3 protein is CASSLWREAASPLHF. CDR3 DNA sequence: TGTGCCAGCAGCCTCTGGAGGGAGGCGGCTTCACCCCTCCACTTT.

As for this clone: In the same sample, other DNA sequences code for this CDR3. The chain couples TRBV4-3 to TRBJ2-7; D possibly corresponds to TRBD1 (6 bases). V lost 0 bases to trimming and J lost 3 bases, with 9 bases between them. Germline CDR1 LGHNA, CDR2 YSLEER. There are 14 residues in the CDR3. The DNA for the CDR3 is TGCGCCAGCAGCCAAGATACAGGGAGCTACGAGCAGTACTTC. Protein product: CASSQDTGSYEQYF.

As regards this clone: Other DNA sequences of this sample code for an identical CDR3. The CDR3 DNA sequence: TGTGCCAGCAGCTTATCGGCAGGGGTCACTGAAGCTTTCTTT. The encoded protein is CASSLSAGVTEAFF. The chain recombines TRBV7-2 with TRBJ1-1; D is perhaps TRBD1 (6 bases). The CDR3 covers 14 residues. The germline CDR1 and CDR2 sequences are SGHTA and FQGNSA. V shed 2 bases and J shed 4 bases, with 11 bases lying between them. Complete variable domain (other parts from reference TRBV7-2 and TRBJ1-1): GAGVSQSPSNKVTEKGKDVELRCDPISGHTALYWYRQSLGQGLEFLIYFQGNSAPDKSGLPSDRFSAERTGGSVSTLTIQRTQQEDSAVYLCASSLSAGVTEAFFGQGTRLTVV.

The rearrangement uses TRBV7-2 and TRBJ1-1; D gene uncertain. V was trimmed by 6 bases and J by 1 base, leaving 12 bases between them. The CDR3 runs to 14 residues. The germline CDR1 and CDR2 sequences are SGHTA and FQGNSA. In DNA, the CDR3 is TGTGCCAGCAGGCCTTCGCTCCCGAACACTGAAGCTTTCTTT. This sequence encodes CASRPSLPNTEAFF.